This TCR beta chain was documented in a study of memory CD4+ T cells and cytomegalovirus serostatus. Findings of the study overall: A US-trained random forest predicted CMV serostatus with median AUC around 0.9.

A few counts support this clone. The antigen is unknown. The sort gate was single viable CD3+CD4+CD8-CD45RO+ cells for memory CD4+ T cells. Positive selection with CD4 microbeads enriched total CD4+ T cells. Produced via immunoSEQ multiplex PCR; TCRdb's table is partial and in-frame only. The sample has just under 95,000 clones; approximately 80% are singletons. Per the germline V gene, CDR1 is MDHEN and CDR2 is SYDVKM. The length of the CDR3 is 16 residues. Trimming removed 10 bases from V and 7 bases from J, with 28 bases in between. The V gene is TRBV28, the J gene TRBJ1-2, with D perhaps matching TRBD1 (5 bases). The sequence was obtained from an adult in good health and CMV-seropositive. The sequenced sample consisted of memory CD4+ T cells from blood. CDR3 in DNA: TGTGCCACACCGGGGGAGGGAAGGGCGGAAGGTGGTGGCTACACCTTC. As protein: CATPGEGRAEGGGYTF.